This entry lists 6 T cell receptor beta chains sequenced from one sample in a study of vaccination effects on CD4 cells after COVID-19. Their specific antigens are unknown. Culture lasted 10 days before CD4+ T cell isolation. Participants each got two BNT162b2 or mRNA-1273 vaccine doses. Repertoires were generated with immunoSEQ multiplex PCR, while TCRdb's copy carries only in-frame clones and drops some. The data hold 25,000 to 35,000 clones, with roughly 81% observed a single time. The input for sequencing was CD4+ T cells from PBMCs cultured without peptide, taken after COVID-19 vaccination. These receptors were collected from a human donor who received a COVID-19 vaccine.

DNA for the CDR3: TGTGCCAGCAGCCAGGACAGGGAGCATCAGCCCCAGCATTTT. As protein: CASSQDREHQPQHF. The V call is TRBV5-4, the J call TRBJ1-5; 8 bases match TRBD1. This CDR3 has 14 amino acids. Germline CDR1 and CDR2: SGHNT and YYREEE (reference sequence). V lost 4 bases, J lost 5 bases, and 5 bases stayed unmatched.

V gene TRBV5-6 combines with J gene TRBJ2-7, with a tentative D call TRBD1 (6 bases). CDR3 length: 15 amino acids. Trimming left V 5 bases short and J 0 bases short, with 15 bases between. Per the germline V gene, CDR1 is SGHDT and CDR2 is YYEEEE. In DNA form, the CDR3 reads TGTGCCAGCAGGAGGCTACAGGGCCGCTCCTACGAGCAGTACTTC. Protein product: CASRRLQGRSYEQYF.

CDR3 sequence: CASSLAPLTDSPDTQYF. CDR3 nucleotides: TGTGCCAGCAGCTTAGCCCCCCTGACAGATTCTCCAGATACGCAGTATTTT. The V and J genes are TRBV7-9 and TRBJ2-3, with a tentative D call TRBD1 (5 bases). V was pared by 0 bases and J by 4 bases, with 17 bases between. The CDR3 runs to 17 residues. Germline V gene lookup returns CDR1 SEHNR and CDR2 FQNEAQ (reference sequence).

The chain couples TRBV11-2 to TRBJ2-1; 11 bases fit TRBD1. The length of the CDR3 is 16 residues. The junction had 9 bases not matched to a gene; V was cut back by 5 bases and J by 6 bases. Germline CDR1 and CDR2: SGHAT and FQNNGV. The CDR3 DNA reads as TGTGCCAGCAGCGCTGGACAGGGGGCTAGATTCAATGAGCAGTTCTTC. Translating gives CASSAGQGARFNEQFF.

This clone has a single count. The CDR3 nucleotides read TGTGCCAGCTCGGGAGAGCGCCATTCACCCCTCCACTTT. As protein: CASSGERHSPLHF. J is TRBJ1-6 and V is TRBV18; D is unclear. The germline V gene has CDR1 KGHSH and CDR2 LQKENI. With 6 bases removed from V and 8 bases from J, the gap between germline ends came to 11 bases. The CDR3 totals 13 residues.

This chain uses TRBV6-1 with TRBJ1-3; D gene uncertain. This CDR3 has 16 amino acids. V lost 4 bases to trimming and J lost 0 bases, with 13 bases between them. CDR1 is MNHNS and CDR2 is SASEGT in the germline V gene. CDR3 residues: CASSGISTVSGNTIYF. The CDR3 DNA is TGTGCCAGCAGTGGGATCTCGACTGTCTCTGGAAACACCATATATTTT.